Listed here is a single TCR beta chain. This sample is part of a study of blood T cell repertoires in COVID-19. Study details: T cells, B-cell-depleted T cells, or PBMCs provided the cDNA or gDNA that served as material.

In terms of age and location, participants ranged from roughly 18 to 100 years and lived in approximately 26 US areas. Researchers sorted participants into cohorts using their self-reported clinical history. Assay: immunoSEQ multiplex PCR; the TCRdb copy retains only in-frame clones and omits some. In the table there are a few hundred thousand clones, around 84% of which are singletons. The origin of this receptor is a woman aged 40 to 49 with acute COVID-19. The sample consisted of PBMCs or T cells enriched from blood (not recorded which).

CDR3 loop: CASRGTGTYEQYF. The CDR3, as DNA: TGTGCCAGCAGGGGGACAGGGACCTACGAGCAGTACTTC. The chain has TRBV6-5 and TRBJ2-7; 9 bases fit TRBD1. J gave up 2 bases and V 6 bases, and 2 bases lay outside the gene matches. CDR1 is MNHEY and CDR2 is SVGAGI in the germline V gene. CDR3 length: 13 residues.